The count of the clone carrying this T cell receptor (beta chain) is one. Trimming stripped 0 bases from V and 7 bases from J, with 23 bases between. This CDR3 has 18 residues. In germline, CDR1 is SGDLS, CDR2 YYNGEE. This sample is part of a study of blood T cell repertoires in COVID-19. As originally analysed: Scientists estimated how many nucleated cells there were by amplifying reference gene primers. This table comes from immunoSEQ multiplex PCR, and its TCRdb copy is limited to in-frame clones, with some not included. Clone size and V and J calls were adopted from that table, with D and trimming inferred from the DNA. The sample records fewer than 85,000 clones, 65% to 85% being singletons.

The receptor was derived from an elderly woman with active or convalescent COVID-19. The source material was peripheral blood. The chain couples TRBV9 to TRBJ2-1; TRBD2 is a possible D gene (6 bases). In DNA form, the CDR3 reads TGTGCCAGCAGCGTAGGGCTTGGAGGGAGCGGCCCCCAAAATGAGCAGTTCTTC. Protein sequence: CASSVGLGGSGPQNEQFF.